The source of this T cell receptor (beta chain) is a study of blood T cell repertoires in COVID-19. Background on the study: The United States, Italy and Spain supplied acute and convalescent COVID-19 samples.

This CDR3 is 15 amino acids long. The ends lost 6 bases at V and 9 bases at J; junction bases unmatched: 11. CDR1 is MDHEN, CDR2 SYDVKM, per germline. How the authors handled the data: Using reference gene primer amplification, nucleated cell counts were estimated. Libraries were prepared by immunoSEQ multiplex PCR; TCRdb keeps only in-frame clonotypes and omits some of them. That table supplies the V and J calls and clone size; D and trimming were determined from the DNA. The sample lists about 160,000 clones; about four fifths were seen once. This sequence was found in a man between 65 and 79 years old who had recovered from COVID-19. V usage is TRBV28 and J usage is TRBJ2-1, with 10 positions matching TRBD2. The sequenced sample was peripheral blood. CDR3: CASSGGSGRPTEQFF. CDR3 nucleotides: TGTGCCAGCAGCGGGGGTAGCGGGAGGCCCACTGAGCAGTTCTTC.